This TCR beta chain originates from a study of cytomegalovirus exposure and HLA in healthy donors. The primer mix had 60 Vbeta and 13 Jbeta primers. The protocol was immunoSEQ multiplex PCR, while the TCRdb copy is restricted to in-frame clones and leaves out a portion. Here the sample spans approximately 190,000 clones, roughly 80% being singletons. There are 17 residues in the CDR3. Per the germline V gene, CDR1 is MDHEN and CDR2 is SYDVKM. V lost 1 base to trimming and J lost 4 bases, with 16 bases between them. The clonotype was recovered from a woman between 18 and 29 years old in good health and CMV-seronegative. The genes are TRBV28 and TRBJ2-2; tentatively, D is TRBD2 (6 bases). The material sequenced was PBMCs. DNA for the CDR3: TGTGCCAGCAGTTTATTGGCAGGAGGGACCTTCACCGGGGAGCTGTTTTTT. Amino acids: CASSLLAGGTFTGELFF.